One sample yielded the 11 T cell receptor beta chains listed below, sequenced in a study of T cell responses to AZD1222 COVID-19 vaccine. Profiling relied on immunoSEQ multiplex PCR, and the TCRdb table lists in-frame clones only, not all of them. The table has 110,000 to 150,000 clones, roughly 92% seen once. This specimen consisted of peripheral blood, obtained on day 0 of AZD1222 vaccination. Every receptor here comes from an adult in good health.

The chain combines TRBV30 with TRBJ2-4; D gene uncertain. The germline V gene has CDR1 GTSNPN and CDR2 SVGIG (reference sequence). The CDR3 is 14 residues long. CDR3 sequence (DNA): TGTGCGTATACCAAATTACTAGCCAAAAACATTCAGTACTTC. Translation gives CAYTKLLAKNIQYF. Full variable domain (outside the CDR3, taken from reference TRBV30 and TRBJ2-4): SQTIHQWPATLVQPVGSPLSLECTVEGTSNPNLYWYRQAAGRGLQLLFYSVGIGQISSEVPQNLSASRPQDRQFILSSKKLLLSDSGFYLCAYTKLLAKNIQYFGAGTRLSVL.

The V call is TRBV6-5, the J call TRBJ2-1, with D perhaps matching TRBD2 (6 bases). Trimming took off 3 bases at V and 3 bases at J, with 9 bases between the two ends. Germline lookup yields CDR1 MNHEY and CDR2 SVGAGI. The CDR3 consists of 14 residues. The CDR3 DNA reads TGTGCCAGCAGTTATGGGCGGGGCTACAATGAGCAGTTCTTC. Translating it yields CASSYGRGYNEQFF.

CDR3 loop: CASSRPQGAGNEQFF. CDR3 sequence (DNA): TGTGCCAGCAGTCGACCACAGGGGGCGGGGAATGAGCAGTTCTTC. V and J are TRBV25-1 and TRBJ2-1, with 9 bases aligning to TRBD1. Germline CDR1 is MGHDK and CDR2 is SYGVNS. The CDR3 runs to 15 residues. Trimming took 5 bases from V and 7 from J; bases not matched to a gene: 9.

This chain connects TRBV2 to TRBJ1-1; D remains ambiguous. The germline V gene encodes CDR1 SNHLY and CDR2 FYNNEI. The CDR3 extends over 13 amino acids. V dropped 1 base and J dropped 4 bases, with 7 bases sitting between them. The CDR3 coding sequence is TGTGCCAGCAGTGAAGAGGCGGGCACTGAAGCTTTCTTT. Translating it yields CASSEEAGTEAFF. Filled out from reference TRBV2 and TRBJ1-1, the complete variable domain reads EPEVTQTPSHQVTQMGQEVILRCVPISNHLYFYWYRQILGQKVEFLVSFYNNEISEKSEIFDDQFSVERPDGSNFTLKIRSTKLEDSAMYFCASSEEAGTEAFFGQGTRLTVV.

The CDR3 here is CASTLGVGYTF. The CDR3 DNA reads as TGTGCCAGCACTCTTGGAGTTGGCTACACCTTC. This rearrangement joins TRBV2 to TRBJ1-2; the D is unclear. Germline V lookup: CDR1 SNHLY, CDR2 FYNNEI. The CDR3 runs to 11 residues. The V gene lost 7 bases and the J gene lost 7 bases, with 10 bases spanning the gap.

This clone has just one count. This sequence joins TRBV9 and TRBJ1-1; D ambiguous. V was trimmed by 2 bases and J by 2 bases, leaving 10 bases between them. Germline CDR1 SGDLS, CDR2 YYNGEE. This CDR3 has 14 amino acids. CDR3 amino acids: CASSVGTDNTEAFF. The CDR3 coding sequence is TGTGCCAGCAGCGTTGGTACAGATAACACTGAAGCTTTCTTT. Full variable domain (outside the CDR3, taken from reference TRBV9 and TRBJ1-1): DSGVTQTPKHLITATGQRVTLRCSPRSGDLSVYWYQQSLDQGLQFLIQYYNGEERAKGNILERFSAQQFPDLHSELNLSSLELGDSALYFCASSVGTDNTEAFFGQGTRLTVV.

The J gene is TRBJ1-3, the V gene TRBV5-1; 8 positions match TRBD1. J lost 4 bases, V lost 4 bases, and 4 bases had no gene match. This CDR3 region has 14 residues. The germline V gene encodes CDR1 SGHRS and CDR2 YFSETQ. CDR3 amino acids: CASSPRTGGNTIYF. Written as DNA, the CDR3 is TGCGCCAGCAGCCCCCGGACAGGGGGAAACACCATATATTTT.

The DNA of the CDR3 is TGCAGCCTACTAGCTGGGGAGACCCAGTACTTC. Its protein product is CSLLAGETQYF. The chain has TRBV29-1 and TRBJ2-5; TRBD2 is a possible D gene (6 bases). Germline assignment: CDR1 SQVTM and CDR2 ANQGSEA. The CDR3 loop spans 11 amino acids. V lost 8 bases, J lost 5 bases, and 12 bases lay in between.

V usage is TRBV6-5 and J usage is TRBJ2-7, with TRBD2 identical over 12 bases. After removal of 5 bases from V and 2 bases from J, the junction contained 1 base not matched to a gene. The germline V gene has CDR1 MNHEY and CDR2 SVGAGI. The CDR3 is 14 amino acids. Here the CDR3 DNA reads TGTGCCAGCAGTCTAGCGGGAGGGACCTACGAGCAGTACTTC. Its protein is CASSLAGGTYEQYF.

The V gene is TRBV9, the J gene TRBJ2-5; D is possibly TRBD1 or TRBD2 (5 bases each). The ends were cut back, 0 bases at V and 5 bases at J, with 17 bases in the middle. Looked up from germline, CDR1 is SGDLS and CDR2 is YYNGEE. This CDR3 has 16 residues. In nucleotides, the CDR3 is TGTGCCAGCAGCGTAGTTGGATGGGGGAGCGGTGAGACCCAGTACTTC. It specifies CASSVVGWGSGETQYF.

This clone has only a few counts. The CDR3 DNA is TGCGCCAGCAGCTTGGAGGGACAGTCCTACGAGCAGTACTTC. It translates to CASSLEGQSYEQYF. The V gene is TRBV5-1, the J gene TRBJ2-7, with 7 bases that match TRBD1. CDR3 size: 14 residues. In germline, CDR1 is SGHRS, CDR2 YFSETQ. With 0 bases clipped from V and 1 base from J, the junction kept 1 base outside the gene matches.